Following are 23 T cell receptor beta chains from one sample sequenced in a study of a mutant IDH1 vaccine in newly diagnosed glioma. What these receptors recognize is not known. Sequencing was performed with immunoSEQ multiplex PCR; in TCRdb, only in-frame clones are kept and a portion is missing. The profile shows roughly 52,000 clones, approximately 80% of them singletons. Time point indicated: week 35, safety follow-up. Vaccination used 300 ug of mutant IDH1 20-mer peptide per dose, with topical imiquimod. The sample consisted of PBMCs, taken from a glioma patient whose treatment included an IDH1 peptide vaccine. These receptors all stem from a woman younger than 35 with glioma.

This clone has only one observation. The J gene is TRBJ2-7, the V gene TRBV13; TRBD2 matches at 12 bases. Germline loops: CDR1 PRHDT, CDR2 FYEKMQ (reference sequence). CDR3 length: 16 residues. Trimming cost V 5 bases and J 5 bases; bases outside gene matches: 10. The DNA of the CDR3 is TGTGCCAGCAGCACTAGCGGGGGGAGCTCCTACCACGAGCAGTACTTC. Translating gives CASSTSGGSSYHEQYF. Variable domain in full (rest from reference TRBV13 and TRBJ2-7): AAGVIQSPRHLIKEKRETATLKCYPIPRHDTVYWYQQGPGQDPQFLISFYEKMQSDKGSIPDRFSAQQFSDYHSELNMSSLELGDSALYFCASSTSGGSSYHEQYFGPGTRLTVT.

J is TRBJ1-3 and V is TRBV7-8; D gene uncertain. CDR1 is SGHVS, CDR2 FQNEAQ, per germline. The CDR3 length is 15 residues. Trimming pared 1 base from V and 8 bases from J, leaving 15 bases between. The CDR3, as DNA: TGTGCCAGCAGCTTAGAAGGCAAGGGCACGGACACCATATATTTT. Amino acids: CASSLEGKGTDTIYF.

This chain connects TRBV2 to TRBJ2-3; 9 nucleotides agree with TRBD2. The CDR3 runs to 15 residues. Unmatched junction bases numbered 5, after V lost 4 bases and J lost 3 bases. Germline CDR1 SNHLY, CDR2 FYNNEI. CDR3: CASSGSGGWTDTQYF. The DNA for the CDR3 is TGTGCCAGCAGTGGTAGCGGGGGCTGGACAGATACGCAGTATTTT.

V is TRBV4-2 and J is TRBJ1-5; no clear D. Trimming left V 3 bases short and J 4 bases short, with 10 bases between. This CDR3 contains 14 residues. Germline V gene sequence: CDR1 LGHNA, CDR2 YNFKEQ. The CDR3: CASSHYSVNQPQHF. CDR3 sequence (DNA): TGTGCCAGCAGCCATTACAGTGTTAATCAGCCCCAGCATTTT.

To note about this clone: The DNA is omitted, as the CDR3 cannot be located on it reliably, and the CDR3 follows TCRdb's listing. CDR3: CASSYGRVGAGTF. V is TRBV5-4 and J is TRBJ1-2. In germline, CDR1 is SGHNT, CDR2 YYREEE (reference sequence). The CDR3 spans 13 residues, counting both ends.

As for this clone: The sample holds other DNA sequences that translate to the same CDR3. This CDR3 is CASSLLSGAYNEQFF. In nucleotides, the CDR3 is TGTGCCAGCAGCTTGTTGAGCGGGGCTTACAATGAGCAGTTCTTC. This sequence joins TRBV5-4 and TRBJ2-1, with 7 bases aligning to TRBD2. This CDR3 contains 15 residues. V was pared by 1 base and J by 4 bases, with 5 bases of the junction left unmatched. Germline CDR1 and CDR2: SGHNT and YYREEE (reference sequence).

The chain uses TRBV2 and TRBJ2-7, with a weak D call TRBD1 (6 bases). Germline-derived CDR1 and CDR2 are SNHLY and FYNNEI. V was pared by 4 bases and J by 4 bases, with 11 bases between. This CDR3 comprises 13 residues. The DNA of the CDR3 is TGTGCCAGCAGTGTGGACAGCCGGTACGAGCAGTACTTC. Its protein product is CASSVDSRYEQYF.

The chain recombines TRBV9 with TRBJ2-3; TRBD2 might be the D (6 bases). The V end lost 3 bases, the J end lost 3 bases, and 8 bases lay between the germline ends. The CDR3 runs to 13 residues. Germline assignment: CDR1 SGDLS and CDR2 YYNGEE. The DNA of the CDR3 is TGTGCCAGCAGCGGCCTAGCGACAGATACGCAGTATTTT. This gives the protein CASSGLATDTQYF.

This clone was detected only a few times. The genes are TRBV15 and TRBJ1-2; D may be TRBD1 (5 bases). Trimming removed 2 bases at V and 7 bases at J, with 20 bases between. The CDR3 loop spans 16 amino acids. Germline V gene sequence: CDR1 LNHNV, CDR2 YYDKDF (reference sequence). CDR3 coding DNA: TGTGCCACCAGCAGACCGACGGGGGGGAGTTTTGGTGGCTACACCTTC. Translating gives CATSRPTGGSFGGYTF.

This clone occurred once. This chain links TRBV5-1 with TRBJ1-1, with D possibly TRBD1 on 5 matching bases. V was trimmed by 6 bases and J by 1 base, leaving 16 bases between them. This CDR3 is built from 15 residues. The germline gives CDR1 SGHRS, CDR2 YFSETQ. The CDR3, as DNA: TGCGCCAGCACCCTGTCGGGAACAGGGAACACTGAAGCTTTCTTT. Protein product: CASTLSGTGNTEAFF.

The J gene is TRBJ2-7, the V gene TRBV5-1, with a tentative D call TRBD2 (6 bases). This CDR3 region has 13 residues. The germline V and J ends were trimmed by 0 bases and 7 bases, with 11 bases remaining between them. Looked up from germline, CDR1 is SGHRS and CDR2 is YFSETQ. This chain's CDR3 is CASSLGGVREQYF. CDR3 bases: TGCGCCAGCAGCTTGGGGGGGGTGAGGGAGCAGTACTTC.

This clone rates as medium-sized. The chain joins TRBV4-1 to TRBJ2-7; D tentatively fits TRBD1 or TRBD2 (5 bases each). This CDR3 has 16 amino acids. V was clipped by 3 bases and J by 0 bases, with 15 bases between them. Germline assignment: CDR1 MGHRA and CDR2 YSYEKL. The CDR3 nucleotides read TGCGCCAGCAGCCAGTTAGGGGACCCGAGCTCCTACGAGCAGTACTTC. Its protein product is CASSQLGDPSSYEQYF.

The J gene is TRBJ2-2, the V gene TRBV6-4, with TRBD2 matching 9 bases. The CDR3 loop spans 17 amino acids. The germline V gene encodes CDR1 MRHNA and CDR2 SNTAGT. The J segment lost 5 bases and the V segment lost 0 bases, leaving 7 bases of the junction unmatched. CDR3 residues: CASSDSAGLAGTGELFF. CDR3 DNA sequence: TGTGCCAGCAGTGACTCGGCTGGGCTAGCGGGGACCGGGGAGCTGTTTTTT.

V and J are TRBV5-8 and TRBJ2-3; D ambiguous. CDR1 and CDR2 from the germline V gene are SGHTS and YDEGEE. Trimming took 4 bases from V and 0 from J, leaving 9 bases between them. The CDR3 has 14 residues. CDR3 sequence reads: CASSARASTDTQYF. In DNA, the CDR3 is TGTGCCAGCAGCGCAAGGGCTAGCACAGATACGCAGTATTTT. Full variable domain (remainder filled in from reference TRBV5-8 and TRBJ2-3): EAGVTQSPTHLIKTRGQQATLRCSPISGHTSVYWYQQALGLGLQFLLWYDEGEERNRGNFPPRFSGRQFPNYSSELNVNALELEDSALYLCASSARASTDTQYFGPGTRLTVL.

The CDR3 is CASSLETVEETQYF. CDR3 nucleotides: TGTGCCAGCAGCTTAGAGACCGTGGAAGAGACCCAGTACTTC. V is TRBV7-6 and J is TRBJ2-5; no firm D call. Germline values: CDR1 SGHVS, CDR2 FNYEAQ. With 1 base removed from V and 3 bases from J, the gap between germline ends came to 9 bases. The CDR3 consists of 14 residues.

The table lists this clone with a count of one. V gene TRBV7-3 combines with J gene TRBJ2-7, with D perhaps TRBD1 or TRBD2 (5 bases each). This CDR3 contains 13 residues. Germline V gene sequence: CDR1 SGHTA, CDR2 FQGTGA. V lost 5 bases, J lost 3 bases, and 11 bases lay in between. The CDR3 DNA follows: TGTGCCAGCAGCCCCGGGGACGGCTACGAGCAGTACTTC. Its translation: CASSPGDGYEQYF.

This clone was seen just once. The chain employs TRBV6-5 and TRBJ2-1; D tentatively reads TRBD1 or TRBD2 (5 bases each). This CDR3 is built from 13 residues. CDR1 and CDR2 (germline): MNHEY, SVGAGI. Trimming shortened V by 5 bases and J by 4 bases, and 9 bases separated the two germline ends. The CDR3 here is CASSMGEYNEQFF. DNA of the CDR3: TGTGCCAGCAGTATGGGGGAATACAATGAGCAGTTCTTC.

This chain links TRBV19 with TRBJ1-5; D uncertain. The ends were cut back, 3 bases at V and 7 bases at J, with 13 bases in the middle. Germline-derived CDR1 and CDR2 are LNHDA and SQIVND (reference sequence). The CDR3 is 14 amino acids. CDR3 sequence reads: CASSIGDPIQPQHF. DNA for the CDR3: TGTGCCAGTAGTATTGGAGACCCTATACAGCCCCAGCATTTT.

This chain links TRBV14 with TRBJ1-1, with a tentative D call TRBD1 (5 bases). With 6 bases removed from V and 11 bases from J, the gap between germline ends came to 16 bases. This CDR3 is 12 amino acids long. Germline assignment: CDR1 SGHDN and CDR2 FVKESK. CDR3: CASRPLGAKAFF. CDR3 DNA: TGTGCCAGCAGGCCTCTTGGGGCAAAGGCTTTCTTT.

The CDR3 region is CASSATGTGYGYTF. Written as DNA, the CDR3 is TGTGCCAGCAGCGCCACCGGGACGGGCTATGGCTACACCTTC. J is TRBJ1-2 and V is TRBV11-2, with D possibly matching TRBD1 (5 bases). This CDR3 is built from 14 residues. V lost 5 bases and J lost 4, with 14 bases in between. In germline, CDR1 is SGHAT, CDR2 FQNNGV.

The gene calls are TRBV7-9 and TRBJ1-2; D remains unclear. The CDR3 sequence is 12 residues long. Germline-derived CDR1 and CDR2 are SEHNR and FQNEAQ (reference sequence). Trimming pared 1 base from V and 7 bases from J, leaving 7 bases between. The CDR3 DNA follows: TGTGCCAGCAGCTTAGTACCTTCTGGCTACACCTTC. Protein sequence: CASSLVPSGYTF.

Written as DNA, the CDR3 is TGCGCCAGCAGCCAAGTCCAGGGGTTCACCGTGAACACTGAAGCTTTCTTT. This gives the protein CASSQVQGFTVNTEAFF. This chain joins TRBV4-1 and TRBJ1-1, with D possibly being TRBD1 (6 bases). With 1 base removed from V and 0 bases from J, the gap between germline ends came to 15 bases. The CDR3 spans 17 residues. CDR1 and CDR2 from the germline V gene are MGHRA and YSYEKL.

The J gene is TRBJ1-2, the V gene TRBV14; 7 bases agree with TRBD1. This CDR3 has 16 residues. Looked up from germline, CDR1 is SGHDN and CDR2 is FVKESK. V dropped 1 base and J dropped 4; count of bases not matched to a gene: 9. The CDR3 nucleotides read TGTGCCAGCAGCCAAGTCGCCAGGGGGACGGTCTATGGCTACACCTTC. Translating it yields CASSQVARGTVYGYTF.